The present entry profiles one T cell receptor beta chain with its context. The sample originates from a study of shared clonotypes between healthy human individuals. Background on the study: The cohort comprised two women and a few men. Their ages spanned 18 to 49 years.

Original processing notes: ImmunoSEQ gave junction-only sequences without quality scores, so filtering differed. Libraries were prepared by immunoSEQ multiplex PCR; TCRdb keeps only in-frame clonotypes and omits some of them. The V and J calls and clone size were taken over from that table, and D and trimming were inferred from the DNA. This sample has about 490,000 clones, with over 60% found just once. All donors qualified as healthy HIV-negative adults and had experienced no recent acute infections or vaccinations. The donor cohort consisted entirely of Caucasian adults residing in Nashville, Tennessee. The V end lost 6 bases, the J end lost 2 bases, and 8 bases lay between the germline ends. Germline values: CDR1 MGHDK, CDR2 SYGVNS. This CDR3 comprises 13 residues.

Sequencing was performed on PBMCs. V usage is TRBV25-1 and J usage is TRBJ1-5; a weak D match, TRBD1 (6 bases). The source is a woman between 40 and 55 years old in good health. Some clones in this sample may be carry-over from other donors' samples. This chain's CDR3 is CASRGGGNQPQHF. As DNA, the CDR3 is TGTGCCAGCAGAGGGGGGGGCAATCAGCCCCAGCATTTT. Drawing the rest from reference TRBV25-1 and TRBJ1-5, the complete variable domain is EADIYQTPRYLVIGTGKKITLECSQTMGHDKMYWYQQDPGMELHLIHYSYGVNSTEKGDLSSESTVSRIRTEHFPLTLESARPSHTSQYLCASRGGGNQPQHFGDGTRLSIL.